The source of this T cell receptor beta chain is a study of immune characterization of retroperitoneal liposarcoma. TCRdb passed the PCR reads through MiXCR, listing each CDR3 protein once. Here the sample spans about 10,000 distinct CDR3 sequences, roughly a third being singletons. From germline, CDR1 is MNHEY and CDR2 SMNVEV (reference sequence). This CDR3 spans 13 amino acids. Trimming took off 5 bases at V and 3 bases at J, with 10 bases between the two ends. The receptor comes from a female donor with retroperitoneal liposarcoma. This sequence joins TRBV27 and TRBJ1-2; maybe TRBD1 (5 bases). Sequenced input: tumor tissue. The CDR3 here is CASSPGLDYGYTF. Here the CDR3 DNA reads TGTGCCAGCAGTCCAGGGCTCGACTATGGCTACACCTTC.